The clone carrying this TCR beta chain was detected many times. The sample comes from a study of blood T cells in healthy people across ages. Germline CDR1 DFQATT, CDR2 SNEGSKA (reference sequence). The CDR3 extends over 10 amino acids. V dropped 3 bases and J dropped 3 bases, with 3 bases sitting between them. Sample-barcoded 5' priming and a J-beta primer mix drove a second PCR of roughly 6 to 12 cycles. TCRdb reprocessed the 5' RACE reads via MiXCR and lists one record per CDR3 protein. The sample has around 580,000 distinct CDR3 sequences, around 50% seen once. Each individual donor underwent a draw of around 9.8 milliliters of peripheral blood. At least 5.5 micrograms of total RNA were extracted per sample.

The chain employs TRBV20-1 and TRBJ2-7; no clear D. Sequencing was carried out using blood. The sequence was collected from a man aged 80 or over in good health. CDR3 sequence (DNA): TGCAGTGCTAGTGTCTACGAGCAGTACTTC. Amino acid sequence: CSASVYEQYF.